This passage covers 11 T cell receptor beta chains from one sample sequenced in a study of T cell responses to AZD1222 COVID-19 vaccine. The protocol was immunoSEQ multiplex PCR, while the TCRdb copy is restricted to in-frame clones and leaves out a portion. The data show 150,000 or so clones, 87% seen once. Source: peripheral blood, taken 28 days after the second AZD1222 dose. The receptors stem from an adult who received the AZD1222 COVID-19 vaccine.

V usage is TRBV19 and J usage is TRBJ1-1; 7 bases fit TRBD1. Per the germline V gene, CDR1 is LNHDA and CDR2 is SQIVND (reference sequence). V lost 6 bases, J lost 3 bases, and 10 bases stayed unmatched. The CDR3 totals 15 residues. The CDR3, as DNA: TGTGCCAGTAGCGTGACAGGGAGAATCGACACTGAAGCTTTCTTT. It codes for CASSVTGRIDTEAFF.

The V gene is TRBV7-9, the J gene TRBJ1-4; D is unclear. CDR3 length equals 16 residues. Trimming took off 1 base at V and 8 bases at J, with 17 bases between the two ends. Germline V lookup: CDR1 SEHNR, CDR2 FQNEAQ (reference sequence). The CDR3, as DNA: TGTGCCAGCAGCTTAGTTTTCGGGGATTCGGCGGAAAAACTGTTTTTT. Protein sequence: CASSLVFGDSAEKLFF.

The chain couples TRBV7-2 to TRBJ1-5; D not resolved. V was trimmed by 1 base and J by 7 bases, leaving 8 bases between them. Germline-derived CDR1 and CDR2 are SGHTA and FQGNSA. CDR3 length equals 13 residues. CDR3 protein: CASSLETQQPQHF. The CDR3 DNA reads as TGTGCCAGCAGCTTAGAAACCCAACAGCCCCAGCATTTT.

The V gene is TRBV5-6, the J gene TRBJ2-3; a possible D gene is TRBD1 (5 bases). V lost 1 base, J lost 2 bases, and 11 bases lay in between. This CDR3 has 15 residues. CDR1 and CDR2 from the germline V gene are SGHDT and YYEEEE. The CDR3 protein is CASSLLQDITDTQYF. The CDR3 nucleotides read TGTGCCAGCAGCTTGCTTCAGGACATCACAGATACGCAGTATTTT.

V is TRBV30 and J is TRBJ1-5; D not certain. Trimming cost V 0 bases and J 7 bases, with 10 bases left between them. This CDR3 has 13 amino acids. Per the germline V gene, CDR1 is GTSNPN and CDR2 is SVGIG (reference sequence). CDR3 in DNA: TGTGCCTGGAGTGTAGATGGGTCCCAGCCCCAGCATTTT. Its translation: CAWSVDGSQPQHF.

CDR3 DNA sequence: TGTGCCAGCAGCCCCGGGACAATGGAGACCCAGTACTTC. It yields the protein CASSPGTMETQYF. J is TRBJ2-5 and V is TRBV7-3, with D tentatively TRBD1 (6 bases). Germline CDR1 reads SGHTA; CDR2 reads FQGTGA. The CDR3 covers 13 residues. V lost 5 bases and J 5 bases, leaving 12 bases between the germline ends.

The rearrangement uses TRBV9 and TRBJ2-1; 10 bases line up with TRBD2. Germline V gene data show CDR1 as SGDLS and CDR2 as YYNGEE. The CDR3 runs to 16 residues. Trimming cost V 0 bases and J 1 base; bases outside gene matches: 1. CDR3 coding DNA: TGTGCCAGCAGCGTAGGTAGCGGGAGGTCCTACAATGAGCAGTTCTTC. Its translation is CASSVGSGRSYNEQFF.

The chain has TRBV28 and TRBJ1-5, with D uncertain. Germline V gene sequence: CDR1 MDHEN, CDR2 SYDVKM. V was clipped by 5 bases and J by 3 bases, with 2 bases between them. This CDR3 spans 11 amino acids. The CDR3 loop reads CASSPNQPQHF. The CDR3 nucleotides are TGTGCCAGCAGTCCCAATCAGCCCCAGCATTTT.

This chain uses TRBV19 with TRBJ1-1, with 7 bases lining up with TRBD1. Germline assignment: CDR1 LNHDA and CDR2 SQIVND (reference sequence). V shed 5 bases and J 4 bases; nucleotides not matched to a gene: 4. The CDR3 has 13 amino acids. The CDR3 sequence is CASSSTGSTEAFF. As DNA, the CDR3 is TGTGCCAGTAGTTCGACAGGGAGCACTGAAGCTTTCTTT.

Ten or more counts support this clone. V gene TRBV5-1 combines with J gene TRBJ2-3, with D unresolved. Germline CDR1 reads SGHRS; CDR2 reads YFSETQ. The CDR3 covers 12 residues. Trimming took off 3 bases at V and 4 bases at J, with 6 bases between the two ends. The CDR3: CASSSQADTQYF. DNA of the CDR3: TGCGCCAGCAGCTCTCAAGCAGATACGCAGTATTTT.

In DNA, the CDR3 is TGTGCCAGCAGCCCCTCAACAGGGAATGAAAAACTGTTTTTT. Protein: CASSPSTGNEKLFF. The rearrangement uses TRBV7-9 and TRBJ1-4; D is possibly TRBD1 (6 bases). Trimming pared 5 bases from V and 5 bases from J, leaving 12 bases between. In germline, CDR1 is SEHNR, CDR2 FQNEAQ (reference sequence). This CDR3 comprises 14 residues.